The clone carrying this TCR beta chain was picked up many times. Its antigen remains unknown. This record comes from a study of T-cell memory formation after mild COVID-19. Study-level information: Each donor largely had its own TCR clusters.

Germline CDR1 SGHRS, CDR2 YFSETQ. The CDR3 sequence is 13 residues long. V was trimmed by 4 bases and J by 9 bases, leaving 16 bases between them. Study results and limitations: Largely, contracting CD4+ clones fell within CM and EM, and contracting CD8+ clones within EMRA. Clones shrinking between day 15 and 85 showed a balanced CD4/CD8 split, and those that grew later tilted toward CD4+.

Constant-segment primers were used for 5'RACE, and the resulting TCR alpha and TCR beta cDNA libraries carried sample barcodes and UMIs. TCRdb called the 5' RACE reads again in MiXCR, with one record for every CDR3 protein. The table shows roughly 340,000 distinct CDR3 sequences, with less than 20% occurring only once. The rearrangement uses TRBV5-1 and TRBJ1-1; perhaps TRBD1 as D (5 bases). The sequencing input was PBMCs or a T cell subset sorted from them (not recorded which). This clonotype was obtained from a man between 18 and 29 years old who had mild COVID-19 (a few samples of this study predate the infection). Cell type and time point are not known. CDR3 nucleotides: TGCGCCAGCAGCCGGATAGGGGCAGAGAAAGCTTTCTTT. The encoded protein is CASSRIGAEKAFF. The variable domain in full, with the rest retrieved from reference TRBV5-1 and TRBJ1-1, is KAGVTQTPRYLIKTRGQQVTLSCSPISGHRSVSWYQQTPGQGLQFLFEYFSETQRNKGNFPGRFSGRQFSNSRSEMNVSTLELGDSALYLCASSRIGAEKAFFGQGTRLTVV.